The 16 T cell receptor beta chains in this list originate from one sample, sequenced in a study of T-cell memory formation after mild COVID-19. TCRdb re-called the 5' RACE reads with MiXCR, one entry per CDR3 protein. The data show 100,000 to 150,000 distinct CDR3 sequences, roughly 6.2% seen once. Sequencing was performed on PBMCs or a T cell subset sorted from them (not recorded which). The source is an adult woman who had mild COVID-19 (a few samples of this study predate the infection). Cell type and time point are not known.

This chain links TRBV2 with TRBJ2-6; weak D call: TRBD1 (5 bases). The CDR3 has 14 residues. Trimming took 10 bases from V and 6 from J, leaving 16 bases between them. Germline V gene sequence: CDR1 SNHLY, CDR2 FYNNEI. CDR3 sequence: CAIDAGLSANVLTF. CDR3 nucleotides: TGTGCCATCGACGCAGGGCTCTCGGCCAACGTCCTGACTTTC.

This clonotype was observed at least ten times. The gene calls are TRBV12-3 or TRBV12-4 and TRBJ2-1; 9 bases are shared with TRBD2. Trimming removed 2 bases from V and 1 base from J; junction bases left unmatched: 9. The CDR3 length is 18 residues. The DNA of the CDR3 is TGTGCCAGCAGTTTACTTCAGCGGGGGGAGTGGTCCTACAATGAGCAGTTCTTC. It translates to CASSLLQRGEWSYNEQFF.

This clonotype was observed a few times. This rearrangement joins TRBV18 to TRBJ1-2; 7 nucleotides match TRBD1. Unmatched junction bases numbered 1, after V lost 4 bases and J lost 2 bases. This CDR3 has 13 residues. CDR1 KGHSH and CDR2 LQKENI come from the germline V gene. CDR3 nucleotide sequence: TGTGCCAGCTCACGACAGGGCAACTATGGCTACACCTTC. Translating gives CASSRQGNYGYTF.

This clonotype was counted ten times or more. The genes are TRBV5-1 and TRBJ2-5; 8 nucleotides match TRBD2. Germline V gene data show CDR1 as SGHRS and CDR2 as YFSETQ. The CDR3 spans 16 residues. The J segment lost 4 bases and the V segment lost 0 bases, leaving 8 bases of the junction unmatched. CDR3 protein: CASSLAGGRIGETQYF. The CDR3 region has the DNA TGCGCCAGCAGCTTGGCTGGCGGGAGGATTGGAGAGACCCAGTACTTC.

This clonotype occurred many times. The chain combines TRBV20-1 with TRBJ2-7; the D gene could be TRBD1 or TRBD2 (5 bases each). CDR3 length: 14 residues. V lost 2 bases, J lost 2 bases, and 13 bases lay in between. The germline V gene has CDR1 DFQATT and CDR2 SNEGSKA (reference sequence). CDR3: CSARPNLGAYEQYF. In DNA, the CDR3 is TGCAGTGCTAGACCAAACCTGGGGGCCTACGAGCAGTACTTC.

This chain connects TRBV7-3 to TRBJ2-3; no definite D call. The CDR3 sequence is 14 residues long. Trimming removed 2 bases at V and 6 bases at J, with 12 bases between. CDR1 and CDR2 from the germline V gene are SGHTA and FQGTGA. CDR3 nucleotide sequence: TGTGCCAGCAGCTTAGTGTCCAGGCAGGATACGCAGTATTTT. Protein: CASSLVSRQDTQYF.

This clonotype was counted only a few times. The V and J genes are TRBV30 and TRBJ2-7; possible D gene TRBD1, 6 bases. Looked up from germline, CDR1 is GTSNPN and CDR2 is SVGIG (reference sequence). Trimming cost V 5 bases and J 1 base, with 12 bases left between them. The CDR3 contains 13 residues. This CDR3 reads CAWAGTKSYEQYF. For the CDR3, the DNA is TGTGCCTGGGCCGGGACAAAGTCCTACGAGCAGTACTTC.

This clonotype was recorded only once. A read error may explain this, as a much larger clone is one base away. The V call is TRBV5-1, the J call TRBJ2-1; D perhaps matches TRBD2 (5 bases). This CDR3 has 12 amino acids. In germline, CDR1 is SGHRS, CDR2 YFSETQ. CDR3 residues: CASSLRENEQVF. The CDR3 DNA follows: TGCGCCAGCAGCTTGAGGGAGAATGAGCAGGTCTTC. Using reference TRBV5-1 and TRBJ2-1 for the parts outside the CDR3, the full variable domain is KAGVTQTPRYLIKTRGQQVTLSCSPISGHRSVSWYQQTPGQGLQFLFEYFSETQRNKGNFPGRFSGRQFSNSRSEMNVSTLELGDSALYLCASSLRENEQVFGPGTRLTVL.

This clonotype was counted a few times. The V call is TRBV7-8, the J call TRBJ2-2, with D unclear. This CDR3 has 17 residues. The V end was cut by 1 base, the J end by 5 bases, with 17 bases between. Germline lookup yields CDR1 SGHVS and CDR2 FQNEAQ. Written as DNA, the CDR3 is TGTGCCAGCAGCTTAGATCTGGGCTTAGCCTCTACCGGGGAGCTGTTTTTT. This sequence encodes CASSLDLGLASTGELFF.

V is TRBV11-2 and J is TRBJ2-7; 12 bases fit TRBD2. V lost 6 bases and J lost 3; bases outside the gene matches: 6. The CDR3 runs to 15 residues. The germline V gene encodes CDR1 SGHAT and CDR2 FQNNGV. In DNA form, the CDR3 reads TGTGCCAGCAGGTCCCTAGCGGGGGGGCTCTACGAGCAGTACTTC. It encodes CASRSLAGGLYEQYF.

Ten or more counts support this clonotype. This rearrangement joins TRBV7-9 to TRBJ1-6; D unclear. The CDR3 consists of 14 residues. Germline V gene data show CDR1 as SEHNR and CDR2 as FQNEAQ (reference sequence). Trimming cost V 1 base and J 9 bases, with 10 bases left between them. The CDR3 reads CASSLERNRSPLHF. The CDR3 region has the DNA TGTGCCAGCAGCTTAGAGCGGAATCGTTCACCCCTCCACTTT.

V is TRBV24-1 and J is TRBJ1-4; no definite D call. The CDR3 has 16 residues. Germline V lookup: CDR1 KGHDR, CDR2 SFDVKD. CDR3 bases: TGTGCTAATATAGCAAAGCGGAAGGGCAACAATGAAAAACTGTTTTTT. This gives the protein CANIAKRKGNNEKLFF.

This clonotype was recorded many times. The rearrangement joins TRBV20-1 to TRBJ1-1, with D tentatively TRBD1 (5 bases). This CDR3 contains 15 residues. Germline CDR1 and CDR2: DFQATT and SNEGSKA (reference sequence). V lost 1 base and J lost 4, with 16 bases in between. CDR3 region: CSARAGSDGGTEAFF. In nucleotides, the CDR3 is TGCAGTGCTAGAGCTGGGAGTGATGGGGGCACTGAAGCTTTCTTT.

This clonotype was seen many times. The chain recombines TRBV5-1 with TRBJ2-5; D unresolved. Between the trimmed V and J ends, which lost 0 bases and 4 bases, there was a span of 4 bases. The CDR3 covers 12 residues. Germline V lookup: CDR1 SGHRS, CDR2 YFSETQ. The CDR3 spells CASSLEGETQYF. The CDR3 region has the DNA TGCGCCAGCAGCTTGGAGGGAGAGACCCAGTACTTC. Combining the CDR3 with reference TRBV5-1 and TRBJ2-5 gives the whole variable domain KAGVTQTPRYLIKTRGQQVTLSCSPISGHRSVSWYQQTPGQGLQFLFEYFSETQRNKGNFPGRFSGRQFSNSRSEMNVSTLELGDSALYLCASSLEGETQYFGPGTRLLVL.

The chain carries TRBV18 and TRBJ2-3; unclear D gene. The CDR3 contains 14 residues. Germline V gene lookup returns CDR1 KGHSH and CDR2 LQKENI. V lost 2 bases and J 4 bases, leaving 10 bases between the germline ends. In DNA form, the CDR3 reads TGTGCCAGCTCACCAGTCGGCGGCCCAGATACGCAGTATTTT. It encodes CASSPVGGPDTQYF.

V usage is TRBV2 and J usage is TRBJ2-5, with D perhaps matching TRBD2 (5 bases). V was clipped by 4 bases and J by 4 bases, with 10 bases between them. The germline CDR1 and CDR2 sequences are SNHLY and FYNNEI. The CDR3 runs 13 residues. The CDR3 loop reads CASSGEGIETQYF. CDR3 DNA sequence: TGTGCCAGCAGTGGTGAGGGAATAGAGACCCAGTACTTC. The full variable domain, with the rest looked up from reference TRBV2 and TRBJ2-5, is EPEVTQTPSHQVTQMGQEVILRCVPISNHLYFYWYRQILGQKVEFLVSFYNNEISEKSEIFDDQFSVERPDGSNFTLKIRSTKLEDSAMYFCASSGEGIETQYFGPGTRLLVL.